Listed here are 15 T cell receptor delta chains from one sample, sequenced in a study of γδ T cells in repeated Plasmodium falciparum infection. TCRdb re-processed the multiplex PCR reads via CATT. The sample contains roughly 93,000 delta-chain clones, roughly 0.9% of which appear only once. Flow sorting of PBMC yielded separate Vgamma9/Vdelta2+ and Vdelta2-negative gammadelta T cell populations for bulk repertoire analysis. Sequencing was performed on gamma-delta T cells from blood. The receptors stem from a pool of human donors (malaria-infected and uninfected, not separated).

This clone was picked up a small number of times. The protein recorded in TCRdb matches a much larger clone and deviates from this DNA's translation at residue 22, suggesting a read error; the protein here is obtained by translating the DNA. The chain is built from TRDV1 and TRDJ1, with 8 nucleotides matching TRDD3. This CDR3 comprises 24 residues. CDR1 is TSWWSYY, CDR2 QGS, per germline. Written as DNA, the CDR3 is TGTGCTCTTGGGGCCCATCTCCGGACTTCGAAACTCTGGGGGAGGGGGAAGTACACCGATAAACCCATCTTT. Its translation: CALGAHLRTSKLWGRGKYTDKPIF.

Only a few counts were recorded for this clone. With a far larger clone one base away, a read error is the likely cause. Other DNA sequences in this sample translate to the same CDR3. The chain combines TRDV1 with TRDJ1; D tentatively reads TRDD1 or TRDD3 (6 bases each). The J gene was missing in TCRdb and was found by matching the end of the DNA to germline. The CDR3 loop spans 19 amino acids. CDR1 TSWWSYY and CDR2 QGS come from the germline V gene. The CDR3 nucleotides are TGCGCTCTTGGGGAAATAAGGTACGCGTCTGGGGCGGGCACCGATAAACTCATCTTT. As protein: CALGEIRYASGAGTDKLIF.

This clone was counted at least ten times. TCRdb assigns this DNA the protein of a much larger clone, which departs from its translation at residue 4; this likely reflects a read error, and the protein shown comes from translating the DNA. The chain couples TRDV2 to TRDJ1, with TRDD3 matching over 7 bases. The germline V gene encodes CDR1 GEAIGNYY and CDR2 EKD. CDR3 length equals 15 residues. CDR3 residues: CACGTVGGSKDKLIF. CDR3 coding DNA: TGTGCCTGTGGCACCGTGGGGGGATCTAAAGATAAACTCATCTTT.

This clone was seen only a few times. This likely came from a read error, as a far larger clone is one base away. The identical CDR3 is also encoded by other nucleotide sequences in the sample. The chain couples TRDV1 to TRDJ1; 10 bases are a match to TRDD3. TCRdb leaves out the J gene; it was filled in here by matching the DNA to germline. Germline lookup yields CDR1 TSWWSYY and CDR2 QGS. This CDR3 region has 18 residues. V dropped 1 base and J dropped 2; count of bases not matched to a gene: 10. CDR3 amino acids: CALGERFQILGDTDKLIF. The CDR3 nucleotides are TGTGCTCTTGGGGAACGGTTCCAAATACTGGGGGATACCGATAAACTCATCTTT.

Worth noting for this clone: The likely explanation is a read error, given a far larger clone one base away. Additional DNA sequences in this sample encode the identical CDR3. The chain combines TRDV1 with TRDJ1; D may be TRDD3 (5 bases). V shed 3 bases and J shed 5 bases, with 22 bases lying between them. The CDR3 has 17 amino acids. In germline, CDR1 is TSWWSYY, CDR2 QGS. The DNA of the CDR3 is TGTGCTCTTGGGGAGCGCCTCTTCTCCCGGGGAGAAGATAAACTCATCTTT. Translation: CALGERLFSRGEDKLIF.

This clone was counted between two and nine times. The TCRdb protein comes from a much larger clone and disagrees with this DNA's translation at residue 9, likely due to a read error; the protein given here is derived from the DNA. The chain joins TRDV1 to TRDJ1; perhaps TRDD2 as D (6 bases). V was trimmed by 6 bases and J by 0 bases, leaving 26 bases between them. The CDR3 sequence is 19 residues long. Germline CDR1 TSWWSYY, CDR2 QGS. CDR3 residues: CALGSSFPDHPAHTDKLIF. DNA for the CDR3: TGTGCTCTTGGATCTTCCTTCCCCGATCATCCCGCCCACACCGATAAACTCATCTTT.

Points on this clone: The amino acid sequence in TCRdb belongs to a much larger clone and departs from this DNA's translation at residue 9, likely a sequencing read error; the sequence shown is translated from the DNA. The V gene is TRDV1, the J gene TRDJ1, with D possibly TRDD3 on 6 matching bases. Here the J gene came from matching the DNA to germline, since TCRdb omits it. The CDR3 covers 18 residues. Germline V gene sequence: CDR1 TSWWSYY, CDR2 QGS. V was cut by 4 bases and J by 1 base, with 22 bases left in between. The chain's CDR3 is CALGGYEMEDKGTDKLIF. CDR3 bases: TGTGCTCTTGGGGGATACGAAATGGAGGATAAAGGCACCGATAAACTCATCTTT.

A word on this clone: With only one base between it and a far larger clone, this is likely a read error. Other DNA sequences in the sample encode the same CDR3. V gene TRAV36/DV7 combines with J gene TRDJ1; 9 nucleotides agree with TRDD3. This CDR3 has 14 amino acids. The germline CDR1 and CDR2 sequences are VTNFRS and LTSSGIE (reference sequence). This CDR3 is CAPYWGKYTDKLIF. The CDR3 nucleotides read TGTGCCCCTTACTGGGGGAAGTACACTGATAAACTCATCTTT.

This clone was seen a handful of times. The protein TCRdb gives is from a much larger clone and does not agree with this DNA's translation at residue 6, likely a read error; the protein shown here comes from the DNA. This rearrangement joins TRDV1 to TRDJ1; a weak D match, TRDD2 (6 bases). The J gene is absent in TCRdb and was assigned here via DNA matching to germline. CDR1 is TSWWSYY and CDR2 is QGS in the germline V gene. Trimming pared 5 bases from V and 0 bases from J, leaving 22 bases between. The CDR3 loop spans 18 amino acids. CDR3 nucleotides: TGTGCTCTTGGGAATCGGCCTTCCCACCCCCTTAACACCGATAAACTCATCTTT. This gives the protein CALGNRPSHPLNTDKLIF.

This clone was seen ten or more times. The rearrangement links TRDV2 to TRDJ1; 11 bases align to TRDD3. The trim removed 0 bases at V and 0 bases at J, leaving 32 bases unmatched. Per the germline V gene, CDR1 is GEAIGNYY and CDR2 is EKD. This CDR3 is 26 amino acids long. CDR3 DNA sequence: TGTGCCTGTGACACCGGAGCCTACAACATCTGGGAACTGGGGGATAGGGAGAATAAGTACACCGATAAACTCATCTTT. It yields the protein CACDTGAYNIWELGDRENKYTDKLIF.

This clone was counted at least ten times. TCRdb pairs this DNA with a much larger clone's protein that differs at residue 12, likely a read error; the protein shown was translated from the DNA. The chain joins TRDV2 to TRDJ1; 12 positions match TRDD3. Here the J gene was assigned by germline matching of the DNA, as TCRdb has none. Looked up from germline, CDR1 is GEAIGNYY and CDR2 is EKD. CDR3 length equals 16 residues. V trimming: 7 bases; J trimming: 7 bases; junction bases outside the gene matches: 15. The CDR3 DNA follows: TGTGCCTGGGGATTCTCGTACTGGGGGATACTCGGTAAACTCATCTTT. Encoded protein: CAWGFSYWGILGKLIF.

In this sample, this clone turned up a few times. The protein recorded in TCRdb matches a much larger clone and deviates from this DNA's translation at residue 5, suggesting a read error; the protein here is obtained by translating the DNA. This chain connects TRDV2 to TRDJ1; possible D gene TRDD3, 5 bases. TCRdb lists no J gene, so it was determined here by aligning the DNA to germline. In germline, CDR1 is GEAIGNYY, CDR2 EKD. The CDR3 has 15 amino acids. The V and J ends lost 3 bases and 3 bases respectively, with 16 bases between them. Here the CDR3 reads CACDLPYWRADKLIF. Here the CDR3 DNA reads TGTGCCTGTGACTTGCCATACTGGAGGGCCGATAAACTCATCTTT.

Only a few counts were recorded for this clone. Translating this DNA gives a protein that differs at residue 7 from the TCRdb one, which belongs to a much larger clone; a read error is likely, and the protein shown is this translation. The chain recombines TRDV2 with TRDJ1, with D perhaps TRDD3 (5 bases). The J gene is absent in TCRdb and was assigned here via DNA matching to germline. Germline V gene sequence: CDR1 GEAIGNYY, CDR2 EKD. Trimming cost V 4 bases and J 2 bases, with 22 bases left between them. This CDR3 has 17 amino acids. CDR3 loop: CACDTVPGATQTDKLIF. CDR3 nucleotide sequence: TGTGCCTGTGATACCGTACCGGGGGCGACGCAAACCGATAAACTCATCTTT.

This clone rates as medium-sized. Other DNA sequences within the sample encode an identical CDR3. The rearrangement uses TRDV2 and TRDJ1; 10 bases line up with TRDD3. This CDR3 comprises 20 residues. V trimming: 4 bases; J trimming: 1 base; junction bases outside the gene matches: 20. The germline gives CDR1 GEAIGNYY, CDR2 EKD. CDR3 loop: CACETGRLGDANHPTDKLIF. CDR3 bases: TGTGCCTGTGAAACCGGGCGACTGGGGGATGCCAACCACCCCACCGATAAACTCATCTTT.

This clone turned up a few times. The TCRdb record carries a much larger clone's protein, which differs from this DNA's translation at residue 17; a read error is the likely cause, and the protein listed here is the DNA translation. No J gene was named, though the V gene is TRDV2; the D call of TRDD3 is as the table states it, not checked on the DNA. CDR3 length: 19 amino acids. Germline CDR1 reads GEAIGNYY; CDR2 reads EKD. This CDR3 is CACDTVGTGGPKYTDKFIF. CDR3 DNA: TGTGCCTGTGACACCGTTGGTACTGGGGGACCAAAGTACACCGATAAATTCATCTTT.